This T cell receptor beta chain was retrieved from a study of blood T cell repertoires in COVID-19. Profiling relied on immunoSEQ multiplex PCR, and the TCRdb table lists in-frame clones only, not all of them. Altogether roughly 70,000 clones are present, approximately 90% being singletons, with the ten largest covering roughly 8%. V lost 4 bases and J lost 4; bases outside the gene matches: 2. CDR1 is LGHDT, CDR2 YNNKEL, per germline (reference sequence). The length of the CDR3 is 13 residues. The sequenced material came from peripheral blood. This rearrangement joins TRBV3-1 (or the pseudogene TRBV3-2) to TRBJ2-7; TRBD1 aligns across 9 bases. The sequence derives from a human donor in a cohort sampled during active COVID-19. The CDR3 loop is CASSLGQGYEQYF. The CDR3 nucleotides read TGTGCCAGCAGCCTTGGACAGGGGTACGAGCAGTACTTC.